The 2 T cell receptor beta chains reported below all come from one sample, sequenced in a study of blood T cell repertoires in COVID-19. Clones were read by immunoSEQ multiplex PCR, and TCRdb kept only the in-frame ones, dropping some. Among 250,000 to 350,000 clones listed, just over 85% were seen once. Sequenced: peripheral blood. These receptors originate from a woman aged 25-40 years with active or convalescent COVID-19.

This chain joins TRBV15 and TRBJ1-5; D ambiguous. This CDR3 comprises 14 residues. Trimming took 5 bases from V and 0 from J, leaving 8 bases between them. Germline V gives CDR1 LNHNV, CDR2 YYDKDF (reference sequence). The CDR3 nucleotides are TGTGCCACCAGCTTCGGGGATAGCAATCAGCCCCAGCATTTT. Protein: CATSFGDSNQPQHF.

The chain carries TRBV7-9 and TRBJ2-1, with a tentative D call TRBD1 (5 bases). The CDR3 is made up of 15 amino acids. The V end was cut by 3 bases, the J end by 7 bases, with 16 bases between. The germline V gene encodes CDR1 SEHNR and CDR2 FQNEAQ (reference sequence). The CDR3 nucleotides are TGTGCCAGCAGCTTTTACCAGGGATCTAAAAATGAGCAGTTCTTC. It translates to CASSFYQGSKNEQFF.